This T cell receptor (beta chain) was observed in a study of cytotoxic CD8 clonotypes in ibrutinib-treated CLL (dated by TCRdb to about 2021). Regarding the study in general: The cohort had about a dozen relapsed/refractory and 15 treatment-naive patients; approximately 17 were IGHV unmutated. Every remission and progressive disease sample was obtained while ibrutinib was still being received by the patients. Cryopreserved peripheral blood mononuclear cells were collected at three points: before therapy, at response, and at either sustained remission or disease progression. Responses were partial in roughly 24 patients and complete in 2; after median approximately 5.5 years follow-up, about 15 stayed in remission and around 12 progressed. Samples at response were collected after a median of around twelve months of treatment, with a range of roughly 6 to 36 months. On average, each sample yielded hundreds of thousands of productive templates and tens of thousands of productive rearrangements. Of the 85 to 90 participants in the trial, about 25 had longitudinal samples available. The full study reports these points: At ibrutinib response clonality went up, during sustained remission it held steady, and at progression it dropped back toward baseline. Sustained-remission and progressing patients did not have matched sampling times, and lymph node repertoires were not examined. At baseline, clonality was higher than in age-matched healthy donors and showed a strong correlation with circulating CD8+ T-cell counts. Public clonotypes were rare and either contracted or stayed stable during treatment, and the rise in clonality at ibrutinib response reflected the expansion of private clonotypes.

According to the study, the label for this sample's time point signals: 12 to 13 months on ibrutinib. For TCR beta library preparation, about 2 micrograms of genomic DNA was extracted from cryopreserved PBMCs. Longitudinal blood samples from CLL patients on ibrutinib monotherapy were analyzed using high-throughput TCR beta sequencing. Patients were enrolled in a phase 2 open-label single-center ibrutinib monotherapy trial. A word on this clone: Its antigen remains unidentified. Per-base qualities were not stored, and no clone one base away is much larger.

Each clonotype received, on average, 10x coverage in deep resolution sequencing performed on a MiSeq, where the target depth lay between 1 in 1 million and 1 in 200,000 T cells. The immunoSEQ hsTCRB Kit was used to generate the TCR beta libraries. Per the authors' processing: ImmunoSEQ Data Assistant and ImmunoSEQ Analyzer were used for data analysis, and V, D and J genes were assigned according to IMGT definitions. Clonality was computed as one minus normalized Shannon entropy of productive rearrangement frequencies, ranging from 0 to 1. Public clonotype analysis was restricted to overrepresented clonotypes comprising at least 0.05% of each patient's repertoire. About a dozen age-matched healthy donor repertoires from immuneACCESS served as clonality controls. TCRdb provides this immuneACCESS table in a form limited to in-frame rearrangements. Some clones are lacking; in checked studies, under half of them reflect an unresolved V gene, and why the rest are absent is not known. V and J calls and clone size are those listed in that table; D and trimming were worked out from the DNA. The sample table holds 55,000 to 85,000 clones, of which over 75% were seen once. 3% to 3.5% of the sample is held by the ten biggest clonotypes.

V has 3 bases trimmed and J has 2 bases trimmed; junction bases matching no gene number 3. Counted from cysteine to phenylalanine, this CDR3 has 15 amino acids. Only the CDR3 region is kept as DNA, spanning 45 bases read in frame from base 1. As encoded in the germline V gene, CDR1 is SGHRS while CDR2 is YFSETQ. This receptor was identified in a human donor with chronic lymphocytic leukemia. Recombination connected TRBV5-1 to TRBJ2-3; TRBD2 matches 10 bases in the middle. Sequencing was performed on PBMCs, taken after 12 months of ibrutinib treatment. Here is the DNA: TGCGCCAGCAGCTCGAGCGGGAGGGCCACAGATACGCAGTATTTT. Its protein product is CASSSSGRATDTQYF. Here the CDR3 is joined to the reference TRBV5-1 and TRBJ2-3 genes, and the full variable domain is: KAGVTQTPRYLIKTRGQQVTLSCSPISGHRSVSWYQQTPGQGLQFLFEYFSETQRNKGNFPGRFSGRQFSNSRSEMNVSTLELGDSALYLCASSSSGRATDTQYFGPGTRLTVL.